This T cell receptor beta chain was found in a study of blood T cell repertoires in COVID-19. This CDR3 region has 14 residues. Germline assignment: CDR1 LNHDA and CDR2 SQIVND (reference sequence). V shed 4 bases and J shed 8 bases, with 17 bases lying between them. Profiled with immunoSEQ multiplex PCR; TCRdb holds only in-frame clones, not every one. In the table there are some 250,000 clones, over 80% of which are singletons. This chain joins TRBV19 and TRBJ1-2; D is possibly TRBD1 (6 bases). The source material was PBMCs or T cells enriched from blood (not recorded which). The source is a human donor in a cohort exposed to, infected with or recovered from COVID-19 (not recorded which). The donor label of this sample is uncertain. For the CDR3, the DNA is TGTGCCAGTAGTACACAGGGAGGGTCGGGCGGCTACACCTTC. As protein: CASSTQGGSGGYTF.